Following are 27 T cell receptor beta chains from one sample sequenced in a study of CD8 T cells in ankylosing spondylitis. Whole-study findings and limits: A motif in TCR beta, a set of 8 or 9 highly homologous variants, appeared characteristic of ankylosing spondylitis blood.

TCRdb re-called the 5' RACE reads with MiXCR, one entry per CDR3 protein. The data contain tens of thousands of distinct CDR3 sequences, about 9% of them singletons. These receptors have no identified antigens. Sequencing was carried out using blood, either unsorted or a sorted T cell fraction (not recorded which). Receptors originate from a male donor with ankylosing spondylitis.

This clonotype has at least ten counts. This chain joins TRBV14 and TRBJ2-7; D gene uncertain. With 7 bases removed from V and 0 bases from J, the gap between germline ends came to 7 bases. Germline V gives CDR1 SGHDN, CDR2 FVKESK. The CDR3 extends over 12 amino acids. The CDR3 sequence: CASTVYSYEQYV. In DNA form, the CDR3 reads TGTGCCAGCACCGTCTACTCCTACGAGCAGTACGTC.

This chain connects TRBV3-1 to TRBJ1-2; D is uncertain. There are 15 residues in the CDR3. Germline lookup yields CDR1 LGHDT and CDR2 YNNKEL (reference sequence). Between the trimmed V and J ends, which lost 2 bases and 2 bases, there was a span of 12 bases. CDR3 in DNA: TGTGCCAGCAGCCAACTGGTCGAAATAAACTATGGCTACACCTTC. This encodes CASSQLVEINYGYTF.

This chain connects TRBV5-4 to TRBJ2-1; D gene ambiguous. The CDR3 consists of 13 residues. The germline V gene has CDR1 SGHNT and CDR2 YYREEE (reference sequence). V dropped 0 bases and J dropped 9 bases, with 10 bases sitting between them. The CDR3 protein is CASSLAPASEQFF. The CDR3 nucleotides read TGTGCCAGCAGCTTGGCCCCGGCCAGTGAGCAGTTCTTC.

In its sample, this clonotype was seen many times. V is TRBV9 and J is TRBJ2-1, with TRBD2 matching 7 bases. This CDR3 region has 14 residues. Losses at the gene ends were 5 bases for V and 4 bases for J; bases not matched to a gene: 6. Germline CDR1 SGDLS, CDR2 YYNGEE. DNA for the CDR3: TGTGCCAGCAGTGACCTAGCGGAGTACAATGAGCAGTTCTTC. This gives the protein CASSDLAEYNEQFF.

V and J are TRBV25-1 and TRBJ2-7, with D unclear. V was shortened by 3 bases and J by 5 bases, with 11 bases between the two germline ends. The germline V gene encodes CDR1 MGHDK and CDR2 SYGVNS. The CDR3 has 13 residues. The CDR3 here is CASSEQSTDEQYF. CDR3 bases: TGTGCCAGCAGTGAGCAATCGACCGACGAGCAGTACTTC.

This sequence joins TRBV28 and TRBJ1-1, with unresolved D. The ends were cut back, 3 bases at V and 1 base at J, with 9 bases in the middle. CDR3 size: 14 residues. CDR1 and CDR2 from the germline V gene are MDHEN and SYDVKM. The CDR3 reads CASSFSPGNTEAFF. The CDR3 region has the DNA TGTGCCAGCAGTTTTAGTCCAGGGAACACTGAAGCTTTCTTT.

This clonotype was observed many times. The CDR3: CSVAVNTGELFF. CDR3 nucleotides: TGCAGCGTTGCCGTGAACACCGGGGAGCTGTTTTTT. The gene calls are TRBV29-1 and TRBJ2-2; D is unresolved. Germline lookup yields CDR1 SQVTM and CDR2 ANQGSEA. V lost 4 bases to trimming and J lost 1 base, with 4 bases between them. This CDR3 comprises 12 residues.

Many counts were recorded for this clonotype. The chain uses TRBV29-1 and TRBJ2-7; maybe TRBD2 (7 bases). CDR1 and CDR2 from the germline V gene are SQVTM and ANQGSEA. V was trimmed by 6 bases and J by 3 bases, leaving 18 bases between them. The CDR3 is 14 residues long. As DNA, the CDR3 is TGCAGCGTAGGGGGGGACCCAAAGGTCTACGAGCAGTACTTC. Amino acid sequence: CSVGGDPKVYEQYF.

The chain combines TRBV19 with TRBJ2-1; 10 positions agree with TRBD2. Germline lookup yields CDR1 LNHDA and CDR2 SQIVND (reference sequence). Trimming took 4 bases from V and 7 from J; bases not matched to a gene: 7. The CDR3 has 15 residues. CDR3 coding DNA: TGTGCCAGTAGTAAAGCTAGCGGGAGCGGGAATGAGCAGTTCTTC. Encoded protein: CASSKASGSGNEQFF.

This clonotype was observed a handful of times. This chain uses TRBV5-1 with TRBJ2-1, with TRBD2 matching over 10 bases. With 4 bases clipped from V and 12 bases from J, the junction kept 13 bases outside the gene matches. This CDR3 has 15 amino acids. Germline values: CDR1 SGHRS, CDR2 YFSETQ. Here the CDR3 reads CASSLLAGESQRQFF. CDR3 sequence (DNA): TGCGCCAGCAGCCTGCTAGCGGGAGAGTCTCAAAGGCAGTTCTTC.

This clonotype was detected many times. The rearrangement uses TRBV6-5 and TRBJ1-2, with 9 bases that match TRBD1. The V and J ends lost 2 bases and 3 bases, in that order; junction bases with no gene match: 16. In germline, CDR1 is MNHEY, CDR2 SVGAGI. This CDR3 contains 19 residues. In DNA form, the CDR3 reads TGTGCCAGCAGTTACATGGGCACCCAAGGGACAGGGAATCACTATGGCTACACCTTC. Its translation is CASSYMGTQGTGNHYGYTF.

The rearrangement links TRBV4-2 to TRBJ1-2, with D maybe TRBD1 (5 bases). Germline-derived CDR1 and CDR2 are LGHNA and YNFKEQ. The V gene lost 0 bases and the J gene lost 2 bases, with 7 bases spanning the gap. CDR3 size: 14 residues. The chain's CDR3 is CASSQDSGNYGYTF. The CDR3 DNA is TGTGCCAGCAGCCAAGATTCAGGGAACTATGGCTACACCTTC.

The J gene is TRBJ1-5, the V gene TRBV23-1, with TRBD1 matching 7 bases. TRBV23-1 is an ORF, and what it does is uncertain. The junction had 5 bases not matched to a gene; V was cut back by 3 bases and J by 0 bases. CDR3 length equals 16 residues. For the CDR3, the DNA is TGCGCCAGCAGTCACAGGGGGGGGTATAGCAATCAGCCCCAGCATTTT. Its translation: CASSHRGGYSNQPQHF.

In its sample, this clonotype was seen a few times. V gene TRBV2 combines with J gene TRBJ2-7; the match to TRBD1 covers 7 bases. J lost 4 bases, V lost 3 bases, and 9 bases had no gene match. There are 15 residues in the CDR3. Germline CDR1 SNHLY, CDR2 FYNNEI. The CDR3 nucleotides read TGTGCCAGCAGTGAGGAAGACAGGGTGGGGTACGAGCAGTACTTC. Protein sequence: CASSEEDRVGYEQYF.

The chain uses TRBV12-3 or TRBV12-4 and TRBJ2-1; 9 nucleotides match TRBD1. V trimming: 6 bases; J trimming: 7 bases; junction bases outside the gene matches: 7. There are 14 residues in the CDR3. CDR3 in amino acids: CASSLTGGRNEQFF. The DNA for the CDR3 is TGTGCCAGCAGCCTTACAGGGGGCCGGAATGAGCAGTTCTTC.

A few counts support this clonotype. V is TRBV2 and J is TRBJ2-1, with TRBD2 as a possible D gene (5 bases). The germline gives CDR1 SNHLY, CDR2 FYNNEI. The CDR3 loop spans 15 amino acids. V was pared by 7 bases and J by 3 bases, with 16 bases between. The CDR3 loop is CASIKDSSNYNEQFF. In DNA form, the CDR3 reads TGTGCCAGCATTAAGGACTCATCCAACTACAATGAGCAGTTCTTC.

The rearrangement links TRBV7-9 to TRBJ1-4; D is unresolved. The CDR3 has 12 residues. Germline CDR1 reads SEHNR; CDR2 reads FQNEAQ (reference sequence). Trimming cost V 5 bases and J 8 bases, with 9 bases left between them. CDR3 nucleotide sequence: TGTGCCAGCAGCAAATCTCGGGAAAAACTGTTTTTT. It codes for CASSKSREKLFF.

In its sample, this clonotype was seen many times. The J gene is TRBJ2-7, the V gene TRBV13; D tentatively reads TRBD1 or TRBD2 (5 bases each). Germline-derived CDR1 and CDR2 are PRHDT and FYEKMQ (reference sequence). The germline V and J ends were trimmed by 6 bases and 2 bases, with 11 bases remaining between them. The CDR3 has 13 residues. CDR3: CASSSGPTYEQYV. DNA of the CDR3: TGTGCCAGCAGTTCGGGACCGACCTACGAGCAGTACGTC.

This clonotype was seen ten or more times. This chain connects TRBV4-2 to TRBJ2-1; 12 bases match TRBD2. The CDR3 runs 16 residues. Looked up from germline, CDR1 is LGHNA and CDR2 is YNFKEQ. V was clipped by 5 bases and J by 5 bases; unmatched bases: 7. CDR3 sequence reads: CASSLRLAGEDNEQFF. The CDR3, as DNA: TGTGCCAGCAGCTTGCGACTAGCGGGAGAGGACAATGAGCAGTTCTTC.

This clonotype was recorded at least ten times. The chain recombines TRBV3-1 with TRBJ2-7; D is unclear. Germline loops: CDR1 LGHDT, CDR2 YNNKEL (reference sequence). CDR3 length: 13 residues. Trimming shortened V by 1 base and J by 7 bases, and 11 bases separated the two germline ends. The CDR3 coding sequence is TGTGCCAGCAGCCAAGTAGGGAAGCTGGAGCAGTACTTC. It codes for CASSQVGKLEQYF.

The rearrangement joins TRBV12-3 or TRBV12-4 to TRBJ2-7; D not certain. The CDR3 has 15 amino acids. V lost 6 bases, J lost 0 bases, and 15 bases lay in between. CDR3 loop: CASSPAADPSYEQYF. The CDR3 DNA reads TGTGCCAGCAGCCCCGCGGCGGATCCCTCCTACGAGCAGTACTTC.

The rearrangement joins TRBV2 to TRBJ1-5; weak D call: TRBD1 (5 bases). This CDR3 has 14 amino acids. V lost 2 bases and J lost 5, with 10 bases in between. Looked up from germline, CDR1 is SNHLY and CDR2 is FYNNEI. CDR3 bases: TGTGCCAGCAGTGAATTGGGGACCCATCAGCCCCAGCATTTT. It is translated as CASSELGTHQPQHF.

This clonotype was counted at least ten times. The gene calls are TRBV20-1 and TRBJ2-7; TRBD1 matches at 8 bases. Germline V lookup: CDR1 DFQATT, CDR2 SNEGSKA (reference sequence). Trimming cost V 6 bases and J 1 base; bases outside gene matches: 5. The CDR3 consists of 13 residues. The CDR3: CSAGTGLSYEQYF. The CDR3 bases are TGCAGTGCCGGGACAGGTCTATCCTACGAGCAGTACTTC.

This clonotype has ten or more counts. The rearrangement uses TRBV15 and TRBJ1-2, with a tentative D call TRBD1 (5 bases). V was clipped by 0 bases and J by 1 base, with 6 bases between them. CDR1 is LNHNV and CDR2 is YYDKDF in the germline V gene (reference sequence). The CDR3 is 14 residues long. CDR3 loop: CATSRDDSNYGYTF. The CDR3 nucleotides are TGTGCCACCAGCAGAGATGACAGTAACTATGGCTACACCTTC.

The V call is TRBV21-1, the J call TRBJ2-7; the tabulated D call, TRBD1, remains unverified against the DNA. TRBV21-1 is assigned pseudogene status. The CDR3 totals 17 residues. This chain's CDR3 is CASSKEPPPPKKYEQYF. The CDR3 nucleotides are TGTGCCAGCAGCAAAGAGCCTCCCCCACCAAAAAAATACGAGCAGTACTTC.

This clonotype was recorded many times. This sequence joins TRBV12-3 or TRBV12-4 and TRBJ1-1; unclear D gene. V was trimmed by 6 bases and J by 2 bases, leaving 4 bases between them. The CDR3 covers 11 residues. The CDR3 region is CASSRNTEAFF. The CDR3 nucleotides are TGTGCCAGCAGCAGAAACACTGAAGCTTTCTTT.

The rearrangement joins TRBV5-6 to TRBJ1-1; tentatively, D is TRBD1 (5 bases). V was trimmed by 1 base and J by 1 base, leaving 8 bases between them. This CDR3 has 14 residues. The germline V gene encodes CDR1 SGHDT and CDR2 YYEEEE. CDR3 sequence (DNA): TGTGCCAGCAGCTTGCAGGGACGGAACACTGAAGCTTTCTTT. As protein: CASSLQGRNTEAFF.